This passage covers 19 T cell receptor beta chains from one sample sequenced in a study of blood T cells in healthy people across ages. For the second PCR, which ran for about 6 to 11 cycles, a sample-barcoded 5' primer and a J-beta primer mix were used. In TCRdb, the 5' RACE reads were re-called with MiXCR into one record per CDR3 protein. The table includes some 1.7 million distinct CDR3 sequences, approximately 28% detected once. The sample was blood. The receptors here all came from a woman aged 30 to 39 in good health.

In this sample, this clonotype turned up many times. This chain joins TRBV7-3 and TRBJ2-7, with 8 bases that match TRBD1. Per germline, CDR1 SGHTA and CDR2 FQGTGA. The V and J ends lost 5 bases and 2 bases, in that order; junction bases with no gene match: 8. The CDR3 is made up of 15 amino acids. The CDR3 sequence: CASSPGQGAAYEQYF. DNA for the CDR3: TGTGCCAGCAGCCCCGGCCAGGGGGCCGCCTACGAGCAGTACTTC. Using reference TRBV7-3 and TRBJ2-7 for the parts outside the CDR3, the full variable domain is GAGVSQTPSNKVTEKGKYVELRCDPISGHTALYWYRQSLGQGPEFLIYFQGTGAADDSGLPNDRFFAVRPEGSVSTLKIQRTERGDSAVYLCASSPGQGAAYEQYFGPGTRLTVT.

For this clonotype: A much larger clone lies one base from this, so it may be a read error. The V and J genes are TRBV7-9 and TRBJ1-2; no reliable D call. This CDR3 has 12 residues. Germline V gene sequence: CDR1 SEHNR, CDR2 FQNEAQ (reference sequence). CDR3 nucleotides: TGTACCAGCAGTCACACGGGCTATGGCTACACCTTC. Translated, it gives CTSSHTGYGYTF.

This clonotype was counted between two and nine times. The chain recombines TRBV29-1 with TRBJ2-7, with TRBD1 identical over 9 bases. This CDR3 is 13 amino acids long. Per germline, CDR1 SQVTM and CDR2 ANQGSEA. CDR3 in amino acids: CIARQGGTYEQYF. CDR3 nucleotide sequence: TGCATCGCAAGACAGGGGGGAACCTACGAGCAGTACTTC.

The chain joins TRBV7-2 to TRBJ2-1; TRBD2 matches 9 bases. The J call is doubtful: the DNA matches TRBJ2-7 better. This CDR3 spans 15 amino acids. Germline V gives CDR1 SGHTA, CDR2 FQGNSA. CDR3 in amino acids: CASSYRSSGVSEQYF. CDR3 DNA: TGTGCCAGCAGCTACCGTTCTAGCGGGGTGAGTGAGCAGTACTTC.

This clonotype was detected a few times. The chain has TRBV6-5 and TRBJ2-7; possible D gene TRBD1, 5 bases. The CDR3 runs to 14 residues. Per germline, CDR1 MNHEY and CDR2 SVGAGI. V was clipped by 1 base and J by 5 bases, with 12 bases between them. CDR3 nucleotides: TGTGCCAGCAGTTACTTAACCACAGGTGACGAGCAGTACTTC. This sequence encodes CASSYLTTGDEQYF.

This chain connects TRBV20-1 to TRBJ1-6, with 7 positions matching TRBD1. The V and J ends lost 8 bases and 0 bases, in that order; junction bases with no gene match: 22. CDR1 is DFQATT, CDR2 SNEGSKA, per germline (reference sequence). This CDR3 contains 20 residues. The CDR3 sequence: CSTQRWAVGTVNSYNSPLHF. The CDR3 DNA reads as TGCAGTACCCAAAGATGGGCCGTCGGGACAGTTAACTCCTATAATTCACCCCTCCACTTT.

This clonotype was seen a handful of times. V usage is TRBV6-2 or TRBV6-3 and J usage is TRBJ1-1, with a weak D call TRBD1 (5 bases). The CDR3 runs to 14 residues. The germline V gene has CDR1 MNHEY and CDR2 SVGEGT. Deletions cut 8 bases from V and 1 base from J, with 14 bases between. DNA of the CDR3: TGTGCCAGCCGGGCAGGGTCAACGAACACTGAAGCTTTCTTT. Translation: CASRAGSTNTEAFF.

The CDR3 DNA is TGTGCCACCAGCGCCGGACAGGGGGCAGGCACCGGGGAGCTGTTTTTT. It is translated as CATSAGQGAGTGELFF. The chain couples TRBV15 to TRBJ2-2, with TRBD1 matching over 11 bases. Losses at the gene ends were 5 bases for V and 4 bases for J; bases not matched to a gene: 6. The germline CDR1 and CDR2 sequences are LNHNV and YYDKDF (reference sequence). The CDR3 runs to 16 residues.

The chain employs TRBV20-1 and TRBJ1-3; D remains ambiguous. Germline V gene lookup returns CDR1 DFQATT and CDR2 SNEGSKA (reference sequence). V was clipped by 3 bases and J by 2 bases, with 8 bases between them. The CDR3 totals 13 residues. DNA for the CDR3: TGCAGTGCTAGCGAGATGACTGGAAACACCATATATTTT. Its translation: CSASEMTGNTIYF.

The genes are TRBV28 and TRBJ2-7; possibly TRBD2 for D (6 bases). This CDR3 contains 16 residues. Germline lookup yields CDR1 MDHEN and CDR2 SYDVKM. V gave up 8 bases and J gave up 2 bases, with 22 bases separating them. The CDR3, as DNA: TGTGCCAGCCGACCTCCAGGAGTAGCGGAAACCTACGAGCAGTACTTC. Encoded protein: CASRPPGVAETYEQYF.

The chain couples TRBV5-6 to TRBJ2-1, with TRBD1 matching 8 bases. Trimming removed 4 bases from V and 3 bases from J; junction bases left unmatched: 6. This CDR3 comprises 15 residues. Germline V gene lookup returns CDR1 SGHDT and CDR2 YYEEEE. The CDR3 region has the DNA TGTGCCAGCAGCCGCCGGGACAGGATCTACAATGAGCAGTTCTTC. Translating it yields CASSRRDRIYNEQFF.

Points on this clonotype: A much larger clone lies one base from this, so it may be a read error. The chain employs TRBV4-3 and TRBJ2-5; D is possibly TRBD1 (6 bases). The tail of the sequence fits TRBJ2-7 better, so the J call may be wrong. The CDR3 is made up of 15 amino acids. CDR1 and CDR2 from the germline V gene are LGHNA and YSLEER. The CDR3 is CASGQDKTGIYEQYF. DNA for the CDR3: TGCGCCAGCGGCCAAGATAAAACAGGGATCTACGAGCAGTACTTC.

The J gene is TRBJ1-2, the V gene TRBV6-1; 8 bases line up with TRBD1. Looked up from germline, CDR1 is MNHNS and CDR2 is SASEGT. The trim removed 6 bases at V and 2 bases at J, leaving 5 bases unmatched. CDR3 length: 14 residues. The CDR3 loop is CASRNGQGNYGYTF. In DNA, the CDR3 is TGTGCCAGCAGAAATGGACAGGGAAACTATGGCTACACCTTC.

This clonotype was observed a few times. The rearrangement joins TRBV20-1 to TRBJ2-7, with TRBD1 matching over 7 bases. The CDR3 length is 16 residues. The trim removed 1 base at V and 0 bases at J, leaving 9 bases unmatched. Germline CDR1 and CDR2: DFQATT and SNEGSKA (reference sequence). The CDR3 protein is CSARADKGARSYEQYF. In DNA form, the CDR3 reads TGCAGTGCTAGAGCCGACAAGGGGGCTCGCTCCTACGAGCAGTACTTC.

The genes are TRBV5-1 and TRBJ2-1, with TRBD2 matching over 15 bases. This CDR3 region has 18 residues. Germline V gene lookup returns CDR1 SGHRS and CDR2 YFSETQ. With V trimmed by 6 bases and J by 8 bases, 15 bases remained unmatched. CDR3 DNA: TGCGCCAGCATCTGGGGACTAGCGGGGGGCCCCGTTATCTATGAGCAGTTCTTC. As protein: CASIWGLAGGPVIYEQFF. Full variable domain (rest looked up from reference TRBV5-1 and TRBJ2-1): KAGVTQTPRYLIKTRGQQVTLSCSPISGHRSVSWYQQTPGQGLQFLFEYFSETQRNKGNFPGRFSGRQFSNSRSEMNVSTLELGDSALYLCASIWGLAGGPVIYEQFFGPGTRLTVL.

This clonotype came up a few times. The chain is built from TRBV7-2 and TRBJ1-5; 8 bases map to TRBD1. Per germline, CDR1 SGHTA and CDR2 FQGNSA. V trimming: 5 bases; J trimming: 4 bases; junction bases outside the gene matches: 7. The CDR3 extends over 15 amino acids. The CDR3, as DNA: TGTGCCAGCAGCCAACGGACAGGGATTAATCAGCCCCAGCATTTT. Translated: CASSQRTGINQPQHF. Supplemented by reference TRBV7-2 and TRBJ1-5, the full variable domain reads GAGVSQSPSNKVTEKGKDVELRCDPISGHTALYWYRQSLGQGLEFLIYFQGNSAPDKSGLPSDRFSAERTGGSVSTLTIQRTQQEDSAVYLCASSQRTGINQPQHFGDGTRLSIL.

This rearrangement joins TRBV4-3 to TRBJ2-3; D possibly corresponds to TRBD2 (6 bases). The V gene's germline CDR1 is LGHNA and CDR2 YSLEER. The CDR3 loop spans 13 amino acids. Deletions cut 0 bases from V and 7 bases from J, with 8 bases between. CDR3 in DNA: TGCGCCAGCAGCCAAGATCGGGGGAATACGCAGTATTTT. It specifies CASSQDRGNTQYF.

This clonotype was picked up a small number of times. V and J are TRBV5-6 and TRBJ2-4, with D possibly matching TRBD1 (6 bases). Per germline, CDR1 SGHDT and CDR2 YYEEEE. With 0 bases removed from V and 13 bases from J, the gap between germline ends came to 20 bases. This CDR3 region has 15 residues. The CDR3 reads CASSLAGQGAREQYF. The CDR3 DNA reads as TGTGCCAGCAGCTTGGCGGGACAAGGGGCGAGAGAGCAGTACTTC.

To note about this clonotype: This may come from a read error, since a much larger clone is one base off. The J gene is TRBJ2-1, the V gene TRBV29-1; D is ambiguous. V lost 7 bases and J 7 bases, leaving 14 bases between the germline ends. CDR1 is SQVTM, CDR2 ANQGSEA, per germline. This CDR3 contains 12 residues. CDR3 in amino acids: CSATPKANEQFF. CDR3 coding DNA: TGCAGCGCGACCCCCAAGGCGAATGAGCAGTTCTTC.